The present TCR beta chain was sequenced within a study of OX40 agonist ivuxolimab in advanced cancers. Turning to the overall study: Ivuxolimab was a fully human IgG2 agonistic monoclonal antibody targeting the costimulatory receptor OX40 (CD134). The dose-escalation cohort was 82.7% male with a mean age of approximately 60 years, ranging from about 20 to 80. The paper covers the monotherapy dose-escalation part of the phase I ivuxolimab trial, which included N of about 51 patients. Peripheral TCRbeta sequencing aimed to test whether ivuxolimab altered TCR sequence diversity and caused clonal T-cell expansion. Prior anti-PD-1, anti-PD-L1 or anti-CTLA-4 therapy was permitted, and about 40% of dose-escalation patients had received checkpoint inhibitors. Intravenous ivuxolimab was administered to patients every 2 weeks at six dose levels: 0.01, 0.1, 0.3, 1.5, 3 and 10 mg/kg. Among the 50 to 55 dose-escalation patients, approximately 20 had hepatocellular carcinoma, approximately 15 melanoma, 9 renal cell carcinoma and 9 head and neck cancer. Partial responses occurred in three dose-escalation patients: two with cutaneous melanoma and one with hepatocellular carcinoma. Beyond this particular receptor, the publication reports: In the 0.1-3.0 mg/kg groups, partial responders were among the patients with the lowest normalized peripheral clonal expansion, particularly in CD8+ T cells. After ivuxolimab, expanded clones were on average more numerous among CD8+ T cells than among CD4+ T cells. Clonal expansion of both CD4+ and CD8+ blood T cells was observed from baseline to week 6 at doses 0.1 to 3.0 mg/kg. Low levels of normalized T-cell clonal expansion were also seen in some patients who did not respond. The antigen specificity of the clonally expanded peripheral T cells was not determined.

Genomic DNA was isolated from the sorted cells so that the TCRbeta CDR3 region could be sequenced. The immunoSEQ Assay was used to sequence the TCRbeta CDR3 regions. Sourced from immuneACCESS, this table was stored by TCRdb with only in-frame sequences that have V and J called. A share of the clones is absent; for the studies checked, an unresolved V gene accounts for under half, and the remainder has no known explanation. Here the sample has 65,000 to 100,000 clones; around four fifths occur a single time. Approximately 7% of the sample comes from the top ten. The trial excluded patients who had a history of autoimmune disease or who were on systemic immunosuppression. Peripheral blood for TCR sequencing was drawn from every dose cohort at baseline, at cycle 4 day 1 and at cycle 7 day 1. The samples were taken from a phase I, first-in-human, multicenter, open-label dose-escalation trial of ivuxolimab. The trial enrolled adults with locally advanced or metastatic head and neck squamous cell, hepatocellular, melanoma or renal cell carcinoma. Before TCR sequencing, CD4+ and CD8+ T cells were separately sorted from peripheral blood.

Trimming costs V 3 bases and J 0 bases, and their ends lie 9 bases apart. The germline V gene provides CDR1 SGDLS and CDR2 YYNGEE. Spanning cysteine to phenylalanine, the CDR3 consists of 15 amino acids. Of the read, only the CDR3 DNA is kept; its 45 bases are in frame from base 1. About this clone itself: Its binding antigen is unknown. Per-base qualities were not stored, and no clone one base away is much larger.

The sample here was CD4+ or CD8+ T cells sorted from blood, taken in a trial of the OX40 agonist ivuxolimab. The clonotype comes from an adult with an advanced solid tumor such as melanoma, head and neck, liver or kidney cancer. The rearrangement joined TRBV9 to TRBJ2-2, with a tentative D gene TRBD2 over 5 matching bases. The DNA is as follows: TGTGCCAGCAGCGGGTCTAGCTCGAACACCGGGGAGCTGTTTTTT. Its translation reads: CASSGSSSNTGELFF.